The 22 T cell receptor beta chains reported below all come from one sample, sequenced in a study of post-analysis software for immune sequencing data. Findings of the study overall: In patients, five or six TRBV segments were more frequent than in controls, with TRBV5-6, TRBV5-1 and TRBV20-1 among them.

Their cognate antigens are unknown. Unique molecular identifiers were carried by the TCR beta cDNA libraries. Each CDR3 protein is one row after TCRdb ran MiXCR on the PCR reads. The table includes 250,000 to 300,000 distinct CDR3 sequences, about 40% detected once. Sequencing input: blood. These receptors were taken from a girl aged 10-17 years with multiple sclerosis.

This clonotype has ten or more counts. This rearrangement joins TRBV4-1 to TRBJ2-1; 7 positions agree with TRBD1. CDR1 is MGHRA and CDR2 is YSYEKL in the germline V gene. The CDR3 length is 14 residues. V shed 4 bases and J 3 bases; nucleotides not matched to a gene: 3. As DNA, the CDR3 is TGCGCCAGCAGCCCCCGGGACAGCTACAATGAGCAGTTCTTC. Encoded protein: CASSPRDSYNEQFF.

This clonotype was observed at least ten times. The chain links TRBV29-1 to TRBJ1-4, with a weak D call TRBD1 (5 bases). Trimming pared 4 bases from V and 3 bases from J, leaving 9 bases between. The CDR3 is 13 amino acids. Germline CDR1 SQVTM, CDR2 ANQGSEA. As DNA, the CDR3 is TGCAGCGTTGGGGGGACCTCTAATGAAAAACTGTTTTTT. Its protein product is CSVGGTSNEKLFF.

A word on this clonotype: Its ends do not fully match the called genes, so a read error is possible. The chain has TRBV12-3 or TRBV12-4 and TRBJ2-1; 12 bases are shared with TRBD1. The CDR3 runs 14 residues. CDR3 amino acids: CAGRPGTGGAGQFF. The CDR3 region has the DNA TGTGCCGGCAGACCCGGGACAGGGGGCGCAGGGCAGTTCTTC.

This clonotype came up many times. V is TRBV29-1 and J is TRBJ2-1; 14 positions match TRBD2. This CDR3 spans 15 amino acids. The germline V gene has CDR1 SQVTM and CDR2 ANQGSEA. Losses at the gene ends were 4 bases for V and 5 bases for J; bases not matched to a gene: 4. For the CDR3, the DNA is TGCAGCGTTGCGACTAGCGGGAGGGAAAACAATGAGCAGTTCTTC. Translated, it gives CSVATSGRENNEQFF.

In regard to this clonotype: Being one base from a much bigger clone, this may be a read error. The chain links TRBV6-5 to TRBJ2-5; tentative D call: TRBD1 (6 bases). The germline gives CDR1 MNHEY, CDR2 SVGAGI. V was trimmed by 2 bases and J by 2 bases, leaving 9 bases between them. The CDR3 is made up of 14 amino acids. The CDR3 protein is CASSYVDRQETQYF. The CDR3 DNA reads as TGTGCCAGCAGTTACGTGGACAGACAAGAGACCCAGTACTTC.

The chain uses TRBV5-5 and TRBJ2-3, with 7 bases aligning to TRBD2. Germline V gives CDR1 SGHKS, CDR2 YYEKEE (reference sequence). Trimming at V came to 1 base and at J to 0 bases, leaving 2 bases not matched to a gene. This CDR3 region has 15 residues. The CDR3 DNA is TGTGCCAGCAGCTTGTGGGAGGGTAGCACAGATACGCAGTATTTT. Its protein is CASSLWEGSTDTQYF.

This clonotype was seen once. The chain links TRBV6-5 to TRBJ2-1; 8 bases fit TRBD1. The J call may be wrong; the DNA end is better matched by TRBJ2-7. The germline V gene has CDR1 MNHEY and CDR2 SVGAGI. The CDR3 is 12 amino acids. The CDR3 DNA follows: TGTGCCAGCAGTTGGACAGGGTACGAGCAGTACTTC. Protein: CASSWTGYEQYF.

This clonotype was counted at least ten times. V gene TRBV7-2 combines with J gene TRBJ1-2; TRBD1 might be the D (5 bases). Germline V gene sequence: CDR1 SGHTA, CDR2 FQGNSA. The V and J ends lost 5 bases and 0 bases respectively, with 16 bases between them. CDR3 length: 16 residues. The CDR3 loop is CASSQGRGTTNYGYTF. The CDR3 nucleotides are TGTGCCAGCAGCCAGGGACGGGGTACAACTAACTATGGCTACACCTTC.

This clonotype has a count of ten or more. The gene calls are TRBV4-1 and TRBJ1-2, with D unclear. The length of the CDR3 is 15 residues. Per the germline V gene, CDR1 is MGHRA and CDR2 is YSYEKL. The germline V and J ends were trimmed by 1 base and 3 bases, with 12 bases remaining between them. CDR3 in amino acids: CASSQVGTVDYGYTF. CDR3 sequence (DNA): TGCGCCAGCAGCCAAGTAGGCACAGTTGACTATGGCTACACCTTC.

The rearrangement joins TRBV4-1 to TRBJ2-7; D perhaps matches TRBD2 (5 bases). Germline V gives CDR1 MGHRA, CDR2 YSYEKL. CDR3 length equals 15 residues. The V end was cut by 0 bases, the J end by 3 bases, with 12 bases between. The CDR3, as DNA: TGCGCCAGCAGCCAAGATATAGAGGGTTACTACGAGCAGTACTTC. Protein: CASSQDIEGYYEQYF.

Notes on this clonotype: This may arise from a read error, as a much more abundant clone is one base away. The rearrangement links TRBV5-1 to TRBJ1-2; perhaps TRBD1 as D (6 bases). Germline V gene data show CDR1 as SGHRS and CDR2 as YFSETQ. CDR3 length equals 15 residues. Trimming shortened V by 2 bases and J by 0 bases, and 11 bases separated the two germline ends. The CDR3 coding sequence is TGCGCCAGCAGCTTTAGTTCAGGGGCTAACTATGGCTACACCTTC. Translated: CASSFSSGANYGYTF.

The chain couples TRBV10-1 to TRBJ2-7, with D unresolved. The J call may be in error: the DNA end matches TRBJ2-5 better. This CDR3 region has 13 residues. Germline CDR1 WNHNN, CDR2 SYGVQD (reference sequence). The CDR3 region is CASSESGQETQYF. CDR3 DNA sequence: TGCGCCAGCAGTGAGTCAGGACAAGAGACCCAGTACTTC.

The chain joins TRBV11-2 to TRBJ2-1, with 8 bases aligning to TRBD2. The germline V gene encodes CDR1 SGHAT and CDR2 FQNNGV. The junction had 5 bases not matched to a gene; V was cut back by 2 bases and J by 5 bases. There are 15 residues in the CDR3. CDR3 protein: CASSLRLAGDNEQFF. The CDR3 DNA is TGTGCCAGCAGCTTACGCCTAGCGGGTGACAATGAGCAGTTCTTC.

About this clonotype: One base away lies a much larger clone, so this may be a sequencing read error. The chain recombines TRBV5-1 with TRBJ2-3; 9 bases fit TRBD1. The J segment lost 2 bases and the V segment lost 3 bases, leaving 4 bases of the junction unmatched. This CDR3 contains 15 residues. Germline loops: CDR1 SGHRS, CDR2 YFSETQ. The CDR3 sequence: CASSWTGATTDTQYF. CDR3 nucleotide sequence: TGCGCCAGCAGCTGGACAGGGGCCACCACAGATACGCAGTATTTT.

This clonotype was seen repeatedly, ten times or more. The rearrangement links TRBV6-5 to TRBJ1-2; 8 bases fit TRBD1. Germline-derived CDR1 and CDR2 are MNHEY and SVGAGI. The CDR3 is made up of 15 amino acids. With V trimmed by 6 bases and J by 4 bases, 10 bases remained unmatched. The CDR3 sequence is CASSQTVTGAYGYTF. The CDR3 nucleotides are TGTGCCAGCAGCCAAACCGTGACAGGGGCCTATGGCTACACCTTC.

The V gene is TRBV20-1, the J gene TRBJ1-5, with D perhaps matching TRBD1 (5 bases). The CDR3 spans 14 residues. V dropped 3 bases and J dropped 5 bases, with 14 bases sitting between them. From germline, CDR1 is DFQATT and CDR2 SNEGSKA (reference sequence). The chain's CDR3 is CSARDGTVHQPQHF. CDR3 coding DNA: TGCAGTGCTAGGGACGGGACGGTGCATCAGCCCCAGCATTTT.

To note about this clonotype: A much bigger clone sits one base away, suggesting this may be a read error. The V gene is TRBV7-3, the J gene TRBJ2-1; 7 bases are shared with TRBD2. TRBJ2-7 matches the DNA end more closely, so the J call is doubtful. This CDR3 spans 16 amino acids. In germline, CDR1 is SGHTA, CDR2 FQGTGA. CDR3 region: CASSLYGGSSYNEQYF. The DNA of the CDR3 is TGTGCCAGCAGCTTATACGGCGGGAGCTCCTACAATGAGCAGTACTTC.

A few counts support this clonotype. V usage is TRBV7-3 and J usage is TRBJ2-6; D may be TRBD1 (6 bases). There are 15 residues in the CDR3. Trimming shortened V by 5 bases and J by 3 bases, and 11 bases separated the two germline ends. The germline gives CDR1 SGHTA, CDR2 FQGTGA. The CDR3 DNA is TGTGCCAGCAGCCCCGGGACAAATGGGGCCAACGTCCTGACTTTC. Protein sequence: CASSPGTNGANVLTF.

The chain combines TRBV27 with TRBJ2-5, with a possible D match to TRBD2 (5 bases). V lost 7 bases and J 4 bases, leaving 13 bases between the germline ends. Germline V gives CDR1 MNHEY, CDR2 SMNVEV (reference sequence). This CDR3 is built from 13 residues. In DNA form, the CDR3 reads TGTGCCAGCAAGCCCGGGGTAGGAGAGACCCAGTACTTC. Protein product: CASKPGVGETQYF.

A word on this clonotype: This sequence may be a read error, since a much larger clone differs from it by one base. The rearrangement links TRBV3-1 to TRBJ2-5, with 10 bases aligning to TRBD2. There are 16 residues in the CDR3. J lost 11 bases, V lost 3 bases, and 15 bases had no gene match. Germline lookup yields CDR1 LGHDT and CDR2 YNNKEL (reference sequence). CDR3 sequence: CASSQGPAGGQNEQYF. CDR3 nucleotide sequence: TGTGCCAGCAGCCAGGGGCCAGCGGGAGGGCAAAATGAGCAGTACTTC.

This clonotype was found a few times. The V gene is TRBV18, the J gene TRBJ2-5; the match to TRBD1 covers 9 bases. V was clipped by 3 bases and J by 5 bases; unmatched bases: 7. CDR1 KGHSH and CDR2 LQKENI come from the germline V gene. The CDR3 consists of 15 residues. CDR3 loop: CASSPGTGPSETQYF. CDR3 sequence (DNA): TGTGCCAGCTCACCCGGGACAGGGCCAAGTGAGACCCAGTACTTC.

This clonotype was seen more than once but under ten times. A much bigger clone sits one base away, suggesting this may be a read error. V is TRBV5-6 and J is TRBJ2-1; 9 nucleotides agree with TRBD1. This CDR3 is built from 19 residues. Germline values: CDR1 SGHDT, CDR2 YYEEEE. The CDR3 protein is CTSSSTTGGDEVSYNEQFF. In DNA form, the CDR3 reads TGTACCAGCAGCTCCACCACAGGGGGCGATGAAGTCTCCTACAATGAGCAGTTCTTC.